This TCR beta chain was identified in a study of blood T cell repertoires in COVID-19. J lost 8 bases, V lost 2 bases, and 14 bases had no gene match. The CDR3 loop spans 16 amino acids. Germline V CDR1 and CDR2: SGHTS, YDEGEE. Original methodology: Amplifying reference gene primers gave estimates of nucleated cell counts. Profiling relied on immunoSEQ multiplex PCR, and the TCRdb table lists in-frame clones only, not all of them. Clonal size and the V and J genes are those of that table, whereas D and trimming came from the DNA. The sample holds 150,000 or so clones, approximately 85% seen once. This sequence originates from a man aged 55-75 years with COVID-19, enrolled during active disease. The chain has TRBV5-8 and TRBJ2-3; 7 bases are a match to TRBD2. The sample was peripheral blood. The CDR3 DNA sequence: TGTGCCAGCAGCTTCGATCTTGCGGTTATAGCGGGTACGCAGTATTTT. As protein: CASSFDLAVIAGTQYF.